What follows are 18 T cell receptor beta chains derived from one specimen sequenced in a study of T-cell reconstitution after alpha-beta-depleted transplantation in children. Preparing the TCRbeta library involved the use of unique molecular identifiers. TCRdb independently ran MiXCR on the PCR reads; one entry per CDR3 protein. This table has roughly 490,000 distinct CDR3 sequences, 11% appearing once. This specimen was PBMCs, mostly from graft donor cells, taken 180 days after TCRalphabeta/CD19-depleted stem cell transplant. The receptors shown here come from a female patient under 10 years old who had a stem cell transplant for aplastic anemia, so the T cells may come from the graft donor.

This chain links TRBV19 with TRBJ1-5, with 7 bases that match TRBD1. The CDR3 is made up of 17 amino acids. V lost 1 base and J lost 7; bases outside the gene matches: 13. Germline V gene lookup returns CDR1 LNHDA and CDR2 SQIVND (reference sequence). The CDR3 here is CASSIVRQGSDQQPQHF. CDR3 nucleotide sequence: TGTGCCAGTAGTATAGTCAGACAGGGCTCGGATCAGCAGCCCCAGCATTTT.

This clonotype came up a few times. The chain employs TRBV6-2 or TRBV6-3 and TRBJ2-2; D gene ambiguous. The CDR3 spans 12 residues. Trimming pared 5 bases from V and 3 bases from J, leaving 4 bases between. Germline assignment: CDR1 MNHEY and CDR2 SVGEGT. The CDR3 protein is CASSVHTGELFF. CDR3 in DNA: TGTGCCAGCAGTGTCCACACCGGGGAGCTGTTTTTT.

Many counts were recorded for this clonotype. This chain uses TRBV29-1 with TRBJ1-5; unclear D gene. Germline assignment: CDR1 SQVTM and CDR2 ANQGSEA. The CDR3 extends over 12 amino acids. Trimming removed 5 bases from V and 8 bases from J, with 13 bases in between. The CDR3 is CSVLWGNEPQHF. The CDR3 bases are TGCAGCGTTTTATGGGGAAACGAGCCCCAGCATTTT. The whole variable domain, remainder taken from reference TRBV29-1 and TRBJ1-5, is SAVISQKPSRDICQRGTSLTIQCQVDSQVTMMFWYRQQPGQSLTLIATANQGSEATYESGFVIDKFPISRPNLTFSTLTVSNMSPEDSSIYLCSVLWGNEPQHFGDGTRLSIL.

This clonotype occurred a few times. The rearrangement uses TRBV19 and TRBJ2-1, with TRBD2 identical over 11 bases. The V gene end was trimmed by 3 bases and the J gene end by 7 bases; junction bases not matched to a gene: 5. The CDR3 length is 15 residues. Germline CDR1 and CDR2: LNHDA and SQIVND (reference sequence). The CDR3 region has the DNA TGTGCCAGTAGTATCCTAGCGGGAGGTCGAAATGAGCAGTTCTTC. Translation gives CASSILAGGRNEQFF.

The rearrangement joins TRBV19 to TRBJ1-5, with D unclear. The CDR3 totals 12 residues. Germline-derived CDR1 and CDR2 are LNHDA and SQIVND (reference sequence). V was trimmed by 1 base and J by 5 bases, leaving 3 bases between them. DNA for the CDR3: TGTGCCAGTAGTATAGGGTATCAGCCCCAGCATTTT. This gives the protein CASSIGYQPQHF.

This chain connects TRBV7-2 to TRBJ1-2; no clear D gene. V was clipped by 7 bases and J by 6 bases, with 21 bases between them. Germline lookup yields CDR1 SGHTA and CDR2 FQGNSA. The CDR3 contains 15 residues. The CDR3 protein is CASTTTGAGPHGYTF. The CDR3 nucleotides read TGTGCCAGCACCACCACCGGAGCCGGTCCGCATGGCTACACCTTC.

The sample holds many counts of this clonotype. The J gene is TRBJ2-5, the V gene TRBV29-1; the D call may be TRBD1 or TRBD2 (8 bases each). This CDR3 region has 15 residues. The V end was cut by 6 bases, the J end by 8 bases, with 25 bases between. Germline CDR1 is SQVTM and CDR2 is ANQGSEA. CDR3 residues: CSVVPGLDTGGTQYF. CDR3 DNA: TGCAGCGTCGTCCCGGGACTAGATACAGGGGGAACCCAGTACTTC.

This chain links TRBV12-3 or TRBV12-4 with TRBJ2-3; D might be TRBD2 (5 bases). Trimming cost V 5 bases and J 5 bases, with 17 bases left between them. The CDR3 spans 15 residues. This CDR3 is CASSAVSLRVDTQYF. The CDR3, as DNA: TGTGCCAGCAGTGCTGTCTCCTTGCGGGTAGATACGCAGTATTTT.

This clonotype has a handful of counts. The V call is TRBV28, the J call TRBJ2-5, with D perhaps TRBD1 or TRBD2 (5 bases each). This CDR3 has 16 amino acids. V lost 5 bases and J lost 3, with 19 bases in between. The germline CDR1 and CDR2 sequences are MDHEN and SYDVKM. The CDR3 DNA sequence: TGTGCCAGCAGTCCGAACGGGGACGCGGCAGAAGAGACCCAGTACTTC. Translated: CASSPNGDAAEETQYF.

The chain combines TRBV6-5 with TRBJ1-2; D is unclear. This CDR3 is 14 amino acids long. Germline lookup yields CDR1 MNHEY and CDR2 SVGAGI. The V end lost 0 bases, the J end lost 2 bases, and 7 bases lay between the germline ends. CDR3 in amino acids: CASSYSMVNYGYTF. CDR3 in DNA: TGTGCCAGCAGTTACTCGATGGTGAACTATGGCTACACCTTC.

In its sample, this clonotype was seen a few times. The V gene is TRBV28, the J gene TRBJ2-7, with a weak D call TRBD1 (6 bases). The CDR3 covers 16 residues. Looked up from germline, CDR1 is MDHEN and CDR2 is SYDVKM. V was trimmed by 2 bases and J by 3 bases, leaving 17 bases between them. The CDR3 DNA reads TGTGCCAGCAGTTTAAGGGGCAGGGGACCCAACTACGAGCAGTACTTC. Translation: CASSLRGRGPNYEQYF.

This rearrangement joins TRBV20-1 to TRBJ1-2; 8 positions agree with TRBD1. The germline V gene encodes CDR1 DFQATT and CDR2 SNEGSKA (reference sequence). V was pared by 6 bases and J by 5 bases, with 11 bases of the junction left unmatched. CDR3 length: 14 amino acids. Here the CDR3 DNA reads TGCAGTGCCCTCGATGGACAGGGAGTGTATGGCTACACCTTC. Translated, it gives CSALDGQGVYGYTF.

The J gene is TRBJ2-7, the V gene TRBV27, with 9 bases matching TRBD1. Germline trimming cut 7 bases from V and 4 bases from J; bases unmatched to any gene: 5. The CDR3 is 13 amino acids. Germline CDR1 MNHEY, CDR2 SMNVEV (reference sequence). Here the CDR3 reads CASKQGAPYEQYF. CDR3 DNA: TGTGCCAGCAAACAGGGGGCTCCGTACGAGCAGTACTTC.

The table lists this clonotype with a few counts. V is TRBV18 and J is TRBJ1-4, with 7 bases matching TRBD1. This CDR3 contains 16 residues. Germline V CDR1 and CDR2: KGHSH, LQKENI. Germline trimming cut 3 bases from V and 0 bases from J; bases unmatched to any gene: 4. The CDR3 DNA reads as TGTGCCAGCTCACCCAGACAGGGCTCAACTAATGAAAAACTGTTTTTT. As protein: CASSPRQGSTNEKLFF.

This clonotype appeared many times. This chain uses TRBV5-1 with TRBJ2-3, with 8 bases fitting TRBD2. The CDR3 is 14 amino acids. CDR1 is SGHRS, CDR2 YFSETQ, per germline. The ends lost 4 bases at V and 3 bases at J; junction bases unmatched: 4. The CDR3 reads CASSPGLGTDTQYF. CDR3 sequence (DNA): TGCGCCAGCAGCCCGGGACTAGGGACAGATACGCAGTATTTT.

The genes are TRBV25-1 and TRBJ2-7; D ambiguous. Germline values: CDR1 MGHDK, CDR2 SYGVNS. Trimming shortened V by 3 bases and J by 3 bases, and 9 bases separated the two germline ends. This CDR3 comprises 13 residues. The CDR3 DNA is TGTGCCAGCAGTGAGGCCAACAGCTACGAGCAGTACTTC. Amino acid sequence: CASSEANSYEQYF.

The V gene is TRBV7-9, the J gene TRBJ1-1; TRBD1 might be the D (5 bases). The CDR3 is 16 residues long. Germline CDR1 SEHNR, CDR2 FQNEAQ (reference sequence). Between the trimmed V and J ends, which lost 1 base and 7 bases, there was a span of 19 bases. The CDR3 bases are TGTGCCAGCAGCTTAGACTGGTCAGGGAGGGTCGTTGAAGCTTTCTTT. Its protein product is CASSLDWSGRVVEAFF.

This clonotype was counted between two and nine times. The DNA of the CDR3 is TGTGCCAGCAGGCGAAGGTGGGACCGCTCCTACAATGAGCAGTTCTTC. Its translation is CASRRRWDRSYNEQFF. The chain links TRBV7-8 to TRBJ2-1; either TRBD1 or TRBD2 may supply D (5 bases each). The CDR3 totals 16 residues. V dropped 6 bases and J dropped 0 bases, with 15 bases sitting between them. Germline lookup yields CDR1 SGHVS and CDR2 FQNEAQ.